This T cell receptor (beta chain) is from a study of T-cell memory formation after mild COVID-19. Looking at the study overall: Largely, the TCR clusters proved donor specific. General study points: Later expanders leaned toward CD4+, whereas clones contracting from day 15 to 85 were balanced CD4/CD8.

Remarks on this clonotype: Its antigen is not known.

One entry per CDR3 protein, called by TCRdb with MiXCR from the 5' RACE reads. The data show 350,000 to 550,000 distinct CDR3 sequences, under 20% seen once. Germline trimming cut 2 bases from V and 6 bases from J; bases unmatched to any gene: 1. Germline V gene data show CDR1 as LGHNA and CDR2 as YNFKEQ. The CDR3 loop spans 14 amino acids. Source material: PBMCs or a T cell subset sorted from them (not recorded which). V is TRBV4-2 and J is TRBJ2-3; 11 bases line up with TRBD2. The TCR originated in a man aged 18 to 29 who had mild COVID-19 (a few samples of this study predate the infection). Cell type and time point are not known. This chain's CDR3 is CASSQRTSGDTQYF. The CDR3 coding sequence is TGTGCCAGCAGCCAACGGACTAGCGGGGATACGCAGTATTTT.